These 11 T cell receptor beta chains share one sample of origin, sequenced in a study of long-term antiretroviral therapy in people with HIV. Assay version v3.0 of immunoSEQ was used, and it was run at survey level. Using immunoSEQ multiplex PCR, the repertoire was profiled, and TCRdb retains in-frame clones only, with some absent. The top ten hold less than 2.5% of the sample, which has 40,000 to 50,000 clones, over 90% seen once. Here the sequenced sample was unsorted PBMCs, taken 9.2 years after starting antiretroviral therapy. These TCRs come from a young man with HIV.

V usage is TRBV5-1 and J usage is TRBJ2-3; 8 positions agree with TRBD1. The CDR3 spans 16 residues. The ends lost 3 bases at V and 0 bases at J; junction bases unmatched: 6. Germline-derived CDR1 and CDR2 are SGHRS and YFSETQ. This CDR3 is CASSWKTGDSTDTQYF. The CDR3 nucleotides are TGCGCCAGCAGCTGGAAGACAGGGGATAGCACAGATACGCAGTATTTT.

The J gene is TRBJ2-1, the V gene TRBV11-1; D is perhaps TRBD1 (7 bases). Trimming pared 0 bases from V and 7 bases from J, leaving 25 bases between. Germline V gene data show CDR1 as SGHAT and CDR2 as FQDESV (reference sequence). The CDR3 consists of 19 residues. The CDR3 sequence is CASSLAPPPPRRGENEQFF. The CDR3 DNA sequence: TGTGCCAGCAGCTTAGCTCCCCCACCTCCCCGCAGGGGGGAGAATGAGCAGTTCTTC.

The V and J genes are TRBV5-4 and TRBJ1-3; TRBD1 matches at 9 bases. Losses at the gene ends were 0 bases for V and 1 base for J; bases not matched to a gene: 5. The CDR3 sequence is 17 residues long. Germline CDR1 SGHNT, CDR2 YYREEE (reference sequence). The CDR3 sequence: CASSLGGQGASGNTIYF. Written as DNA, the CDR3 is TGTGCCAGCAGCTTGGGGGGACAGGGCGCATCTGGAAACACCATATATTTT.

This chain links TRBV7-6 with TRBJ1-2, with D unclear. The length of the CDR3 is 12 residues. V was pared by 2 bases and J by 8 bases, with 9 bases between. Germline V gene lookup returns CDR1 SGHVS and CDR2 FNYEAQ. The CDR3 loop is CASSLPGRGYTF. The CDR3 nucleotides read TGTGCCAGCAGCTTACCCGGAAGGGGCTACACCTTC.

This rearrangement joins TRBV15 to TRBJ1-5; tentatively, D is TRBD1 (6 bases). CDR1 is LNHNV and CDR2 is YYDKDF in the germline V gene (reference sequence). The V gene lost 0 bases and the J gene lost 7 bases, with 13 bases spanning the gap. The CDR3 length is 15 residues. This CDR3 is CATSRDRQEGQPQHF. CDR3 bases: TGTGCCACCAGCAGAGATAGACAGGAAGGCCAGCCCCAGCATTTT.

J is TRBJ2-5 and V is TRBV27; D ambiguous. The germline V gene encodes CDR1 MNHEY and CDR2 SMNVEV (reference sequence). V was trimmed by 1 base and J by 4 bases, leaving 10 bases between them. The CDR3 is 14 amino acids. CDR3 sequence: CASSLLGSGETQYF. CDR3 nucleotide sequence: TGTGCCAGCAGTTTATTGGGGTCGGGAGAGACCCAGTACTTC.

This clone was seen only once. The chain has TRBV28 and TRBJ1-2; 7 bases are shared with TRBD1. Germline-derived CDR1 and CDR2 are MDHEN and SYDVKM. V lost 7 bases, J lost 5 bases, and 7 bases stayed unmatched. The CDR3 is made up of 13 amino acids. Here the CDR3 DNA reads TGTGCCAGCACACCCCAGGGGGGTTATGGCTACACCTTC. Protein sequence: CASTPQGGYGYTF.

V gene TRBV10-1 combines with J gene TRBJ2-1; 12 nucleotides match TRBD2. Germline V gene lookup returns CDR1 WNHNN and CDR2 SYGVQD (reference sequence). The trim removed 2 bases at V and 5 bases at J, leaving 1 base unmatched. This CDR3 has 15 residues. This CDR3 reads CASSERTSGNNEQFF. DNA of the CDR3: TGCGCCAGCAGTGAGAGGACTAGCGGGAACAATGAGCAGTTCTTC.

The chain couples TRBV15 to TRBJ1-3; perhaps TRBD1 as D (6 bases). The CDR3 totals 16 residues. V lost 1 base, J lost 2 bases, and 12 bases lay in between. Germline V lookup: CDR1 LNHNV, CDR2 YYDKDF (reference sequence). For the CDR3, the DNA is TGTGCCACCAGCAGAGGGGCAGGGGCCGCTGGAAACACCATATATTTT. Its translation is CATSRGAGAAGNTIYF.

The table lists this clone with a count of one. The chain links TRBV6-4 to TRBJ1-5; 7 bases agree with TRBD1. V shed 2 bases, J shed 2 bases, and the junction held 6 bases outside the gene matches. The CDR3 is 16 residues long. Germline CDR1 and CDR2: MRHNA and SNTAGT. CDR3 in amino acids: CASSDQDRDGNQPQHF. DNA of the CDR3: TGTGCCAGCAGTGACCAAGACAGGGACGGCAATCAGCCCCAGCATTTT.

The chain combines TRBV5-1 with TRBJ2-1; TRBD2 aligns across 7 bases. V dropped 0 bases and J dropped 5; count of bases not matched to a gene: 5. CDR1 and CDR2 (germline): SGHRS, YFSETQ. This CDR3 has 15 residues. CDR3 bases: TGCGCCAGCAGCTTGGGTACGGGGGGACACAATGAGCAGTTCTTC. Its protein product is CASSLGTGGHNEQFF.